This is a list of T cell receptor beta chains from one sample in a study of OX40 agonist ivuxolimab in advanced cancers. Sequencing used immunoSEQ multiplex PCR; TCRdb keeps in-frame clones, though not all of them. This table has about 93,000 clones, 91% appearing once. The sample here was CD4+ or CD8+ T cells sorted from blood, taken in a trial of the OX40 agonist ivuxolimab. The receptors derive from an adult with an advanced solid tumor such as melanoma, head and neck, liver or kidney cancer. CDR3s include the opening cysteine and the closing phenylalanine or tryptophan. Fields, in order: CDR3 length, D gene, J gene, V gene, clone size, CDR3 protein. D genes are given only for firm matches. Part of the rows lack a size; the others show once, few, many or a class for expanded clones.

14	-	TRBJ2-7	TRBV27	-	CASSPLAEPYEGYF
14	-	TRBJ2-7	TRBV5-8	-	CASSLFLGYAQQYF
18	TRBD2	TRBJ2-5	TRBV19	-	CASSIGQKTSGSKETQYF
15	-	TRBJ1-4	TRBV9	-	CASSRMEGRNEKLFF
15	TRBD1	TRBJ2-3	TRBV18	-	CASSPVTGNTDTQYF
17	-	TRBJ2-3	TRBV5-6	-	CASSWGPGLTSTDTQYF
13	-	TRBJ2-5	TRBV21-1	-	CASRGGEQETQYF
15	-	TRBJ2-3	TRBV6-5	once	CASSYDTSYTDTQYF
18	-	TRBJ1-2	TRBV11-2	-	CASSLVKSAGTNNYGYTF
14	-	TRBJ2-7	TRBV19	once	CASSPQQQGNEQYF
13	-	TRBJ2-5	TRBV7-8	-	CASSLSSQETQYF
13	-	TRBJ1-5	TRBV19	-	CASSIGGGQPQHF
12	-	TRBJ1-4	TRBV6-1	-	CASRGGNEKLFF
16	-	TRBJ2-4	TRBV11-3	-	CASSPSGYQAKNIQYF
14	TRBD2	TRBJ2-7	TRBV6-5	-	CASSYSSGRYEQYF
14	-	TRBJ2-1	TRBV28	once	CASSGPMVIYEQFF
12	-	TRBJ1-2	TRBV28	-	CASLGRNYGYTF
10	-	TRBJ2-7	TRBV20-1	-	CSARAYEQYF
15	TRBD2	TRBJ2-7	TRBV6-5	-	CASSPTSGLSYEQYF
15	-	TRBJ2-3	TRBV2	-	CASSETAVRTDTQYF
16	TRBD1	TRBJ1-5	TRBV18	few	CASSPRQEGAYQPQHF
13	-	TRBJ1-1	TRBV28	-	CASSWTGDTEAFF
14	-	TRBJ2-5	TRBV2	-	CASKIWTSGETQYF
13	-	TRBJ2-7	TRBV7-9	-	CASSLGSPGQQYF
16	TRBD2	TRBJ2-1	TRBV6-5	-	CASSLALAGAPNEQFF
12	-	TRBJ2-3	TRBV2	-	CASSVVRDTQYF
14	-	TRBJ1-1	TRBV18	-	CASSPGHLNTEAFF
13	TRBD1	TRBJ2-7	TRBV11-2	-	CASSLTGDYEQYF
13	-	TRBJ2-2	TRBV6-5	-	CASSEPQGRQLFF
14	-	TRBJ1-4	TRBV28	few	CASSPGDRGGKLFF
15	TRBD2	TRBJ2-5	TRBV5-1	-	CASSLDPGGQETQYF